This T cell receptor beta chain was captured in a study of human T cells and chemical hapten exposure. Regarding time point: healthy volunteer bleed at 2 weeks. Whole blood that had not been fractionated was the source of extracted total RNA. TCRdb ran MiXCR on the RACE reads and lists one entry per CDR3 protein. The repertoire holds 30,000 to 35,000 distinct CDR3 sequences, with nearly 7.5% as singletons. The clonotype was recovered from a human donor in good health. Some clones in this sample may be carry-over from other donors' samples. The sequenced sample was whole blood.

The CDR3 coding sequence is TGCAGTGCTAGGGTGGGCGGGAGTGGCACAGATACGCAGTATTTT. Protein sequence: CSARVGGSGTDTQYF. V gene TRBV20-1 combines with J gene TRBJ2-3; 7 bases are shared with TRBD2. Trimming cost V 3 bases and J 1 base; bases outside gene matches: 7. The CDR3 extends over 15 amino acids. In germline, CDR1 is DFQATT, CDR2 SNEGSKA (reference sequence).